This T cell receptor beta chain was identified in a study of shared clonotypes between healthy human individuals. Samples underwent the assay at deep level. TCRdb's copy holds only in-frame clones and misses some; the assay was immunoSEQ multiplex PCR. The sample carries 650,000 to 800,000 clones, 92% recorded once. The naive CD8 population came from CD45RO-negative cells selected for CCR7, without terminally differentiated effector memory CD45RA+ cells. This clone was seen a single time. The CDR3 is made up of 18 amino acids. V lost 6 bases, J lost 10 bases, and 23 bases stayed unmatched. Germline V gene data show CDR1 as SGHVS and CDR2 as FQNEAQ.

J is TRBJ2-1 and V is TRBV7-8; 8 bases are a match to TRBD2. The sequence was collected from a man in his thirties or forties in good health. Material: naive CD8+ T cells sorted from blood. CDR3 loop: CASSSFSTGLVEINEQFF. CDR3 nucleotide sequence: TGTGCCAGCAGTTCCTTCAGTACGGGACTAGTCGAGATAAACGAGCAGTTCTTC.